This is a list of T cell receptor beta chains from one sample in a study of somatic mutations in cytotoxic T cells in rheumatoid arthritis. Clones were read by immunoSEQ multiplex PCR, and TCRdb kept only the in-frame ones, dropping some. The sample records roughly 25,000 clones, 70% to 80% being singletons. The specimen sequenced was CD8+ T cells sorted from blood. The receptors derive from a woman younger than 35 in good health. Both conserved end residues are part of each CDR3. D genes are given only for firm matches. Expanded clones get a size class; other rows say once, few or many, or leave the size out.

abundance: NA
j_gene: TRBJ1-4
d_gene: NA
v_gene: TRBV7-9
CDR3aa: CASSFVDRGLYEKLFF
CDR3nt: TGTGCCAGCAGCTTTGTAGACAGAGGTCTTTATGAAAAACTGTTTTTT

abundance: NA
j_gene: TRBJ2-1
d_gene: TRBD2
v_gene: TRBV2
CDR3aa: CASRSPGTSINEQFF
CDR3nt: TGTGCCAGCAGGAGCCCCGGGACTAGCATCAATGAGCAGTTCTTC

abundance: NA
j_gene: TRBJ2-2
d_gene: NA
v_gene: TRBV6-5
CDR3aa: CASSRQANTGELFF
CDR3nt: TGTGCCAGCAGTCGGCAGGCGAACACCGGGGAGCTGTTTTTT

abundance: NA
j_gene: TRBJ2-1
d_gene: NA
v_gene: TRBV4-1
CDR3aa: CASSQDTSIYSNEQFF
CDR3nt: TGCGCCAGCAGCCAAGATACCAGCATTTATTCCAATGAGCAGTTCTTC

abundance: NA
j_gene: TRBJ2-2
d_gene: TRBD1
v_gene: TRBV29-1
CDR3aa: CSVEIQGASTGELFF
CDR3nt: TGCAGCGTTGAAATCCAGGGGGCGTCGACCGGGGAGCTGTTTTTT

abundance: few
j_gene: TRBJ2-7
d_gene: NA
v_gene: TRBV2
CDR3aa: CASSENPDYEQYF
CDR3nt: TGTGCCAGCAGTGAAAACCCTGACTACGAGCAGTACTTC

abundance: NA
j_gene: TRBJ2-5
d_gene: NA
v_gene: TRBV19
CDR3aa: CASSITGTRETQYF
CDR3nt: TGTGCCAGTAGTATCACCGGGACAAGAGAGACCCAGTACTTC

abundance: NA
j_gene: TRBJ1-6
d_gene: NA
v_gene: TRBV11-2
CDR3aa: CASSLLSYNSPLHF
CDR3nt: TGTGCCAGCAGCTTATTGTCCTATAATTCACCCCTCCACTTT

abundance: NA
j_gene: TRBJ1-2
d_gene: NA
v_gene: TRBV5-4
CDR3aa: CASSLDRGGNYGYTF
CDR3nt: TGTGCCAGCAGCTTGGACAGAGGCGGAAACTATGGCTACACCTTC

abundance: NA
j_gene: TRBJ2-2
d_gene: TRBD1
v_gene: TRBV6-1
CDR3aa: CASRDRVSGELFF
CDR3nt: TGTGCCAGCAGGGACAGGGTGAGCGGGGAGCTGTTTTTT

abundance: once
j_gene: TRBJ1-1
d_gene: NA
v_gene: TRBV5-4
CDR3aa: CASSLELIAEAFF
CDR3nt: TGTGCCAGCAGCTTGGAATTAATTGCTGAAGCTTTCTTT

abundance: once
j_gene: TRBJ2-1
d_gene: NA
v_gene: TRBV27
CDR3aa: CASRLLASSYNEQFF
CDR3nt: TGTGCCAGCAGACTACTAGCTAGCTCCTACAATGAGCAGTTCTTC

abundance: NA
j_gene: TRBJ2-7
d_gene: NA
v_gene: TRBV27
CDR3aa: CASSLSPQGNEQYF
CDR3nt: TGTGCCAGCAGTTTATCACCCCAGGGGAACGAGCAGTACTTC

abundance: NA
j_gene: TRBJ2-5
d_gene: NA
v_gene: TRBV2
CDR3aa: CASSWTQETQYF
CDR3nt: TGTGCCAGCAGCTGGACACAAGAGACCCAGTACTTC

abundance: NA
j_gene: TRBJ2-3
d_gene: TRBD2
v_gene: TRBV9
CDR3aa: CASSVGWGTSGTDTQYF
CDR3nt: TGTGCCAGCAGCGTAGGGTGGGGGACTAGCGGCACAGATACGCAGTATTTT

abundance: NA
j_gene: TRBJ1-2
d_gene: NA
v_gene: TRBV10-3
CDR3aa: CAISEAHSDANGYTF
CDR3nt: TGTGCCATCAGTGAAGCCCATTCAGATGCGAATGGCTACACCTTC

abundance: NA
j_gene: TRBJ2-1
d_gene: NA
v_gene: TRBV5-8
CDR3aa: CASAPGWEQFF
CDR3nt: TGTGCCAGCGCCCCGGGATGGGAGCAGTTCTTC

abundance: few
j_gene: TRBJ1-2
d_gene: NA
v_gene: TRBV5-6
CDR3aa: CASSSGTAHLNYGYTF
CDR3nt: TGTGCCAGCAGCTCGGGGACCGCTCATCTAAACTATGGCTACACCTTC

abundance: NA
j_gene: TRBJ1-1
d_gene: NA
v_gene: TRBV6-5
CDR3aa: CASSYKRPEDTEAFF
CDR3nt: TGTGCCAGCAGTTACAAGCGGCCCGAGGACACTGAAGCTTTCTTT

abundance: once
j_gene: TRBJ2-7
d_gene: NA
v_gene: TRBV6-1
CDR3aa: CASGDSYEQYF
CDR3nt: TGTGCCAGCGGGGATTCCTACGAGCAGTACTTC

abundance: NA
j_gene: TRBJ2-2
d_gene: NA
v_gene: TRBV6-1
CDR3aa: CASSDSRGYTGELFF
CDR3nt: TGTGCCAGCAGTGATTCTAGGGGTTACACCGGGGAGCTGTTTTTT

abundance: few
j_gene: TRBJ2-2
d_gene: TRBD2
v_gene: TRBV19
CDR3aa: CASSPWTSGDTGELFF
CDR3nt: TGTGCCAGTAGTCCATGGACTAGCGGGGATACCGGGGAGCTGTTTTTT

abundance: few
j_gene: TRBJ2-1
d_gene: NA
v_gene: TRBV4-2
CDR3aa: CASSPEAGSDPHEQFF
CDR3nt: TGTGCCAGCAGCCCCGAGGCCGGGAGCGATCCGCATGAGCAGTTCTTC

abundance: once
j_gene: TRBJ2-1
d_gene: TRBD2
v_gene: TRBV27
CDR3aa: CASQRGGFNEQFF
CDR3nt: TGTGCCAGCCAACGCGGGGGGTTCAATGAGCAGTTCTTC

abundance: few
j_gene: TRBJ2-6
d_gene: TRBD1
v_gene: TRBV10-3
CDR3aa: CAISEGQGKFGANVLTF
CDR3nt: TGTGCCATCAGTGAGGGACAGGGCAAATTTGGGGCCAACGTCCTGACTTTC

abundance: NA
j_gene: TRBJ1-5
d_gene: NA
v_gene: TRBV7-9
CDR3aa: CASSLWDQPQHF
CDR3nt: TGTGCCAGCAGCTTATGGGATCAGCCCCAGCATTTT

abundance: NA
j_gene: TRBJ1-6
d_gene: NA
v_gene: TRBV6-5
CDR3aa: CASSYDLYSPLHF
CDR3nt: TGTGCCAGCAGTTACGACCTTTACTCACCCCTCCACTTT

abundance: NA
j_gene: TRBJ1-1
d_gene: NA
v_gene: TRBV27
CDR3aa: CASKLGMNTEAFF
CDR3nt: TGTGCCAGCAAATTAGGGATGAACACTGAAGCTTTCTTT

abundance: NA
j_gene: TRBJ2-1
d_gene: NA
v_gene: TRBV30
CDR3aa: CAWSVPRQLPGNEQFF
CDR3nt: TGTGCCTGGAGTGTACCCCGACAGCTCCCAGGGAATGAGCAGTTCTTC

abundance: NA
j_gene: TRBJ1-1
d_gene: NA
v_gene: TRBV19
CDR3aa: CASSISGDIGRNTEAFF
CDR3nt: TGTGCCAGTAGTATATCGGGTGATATCGGACGGAACACTGAAGCTTTCTTT

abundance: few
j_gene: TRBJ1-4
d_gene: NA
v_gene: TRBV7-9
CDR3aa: CASSLEGEVGGKLFF
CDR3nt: TGTGCCAGCAGCTTAGAAGGCGAGGTTGGGGGAAAACTGTTTTTT

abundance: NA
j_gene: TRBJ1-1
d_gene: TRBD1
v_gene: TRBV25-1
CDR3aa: CAVQRGLGEAFF
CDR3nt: TGTGCCGTACAAAGGGGGCTTGGTGAAGCTTTCTTT